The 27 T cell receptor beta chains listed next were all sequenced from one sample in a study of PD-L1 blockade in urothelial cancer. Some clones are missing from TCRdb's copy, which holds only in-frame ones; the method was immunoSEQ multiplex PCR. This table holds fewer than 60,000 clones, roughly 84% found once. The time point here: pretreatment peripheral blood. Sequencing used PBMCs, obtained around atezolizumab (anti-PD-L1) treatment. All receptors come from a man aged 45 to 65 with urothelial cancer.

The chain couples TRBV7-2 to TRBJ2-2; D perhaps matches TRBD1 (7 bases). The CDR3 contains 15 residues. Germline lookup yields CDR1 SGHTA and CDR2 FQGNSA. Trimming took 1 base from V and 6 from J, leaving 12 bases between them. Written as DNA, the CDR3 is TGTGCCAGCAGCTTAGTCCAGGGGGGTGCCGGGGAGCTGTTTTTT. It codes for CASSLVQGGAGELFF.

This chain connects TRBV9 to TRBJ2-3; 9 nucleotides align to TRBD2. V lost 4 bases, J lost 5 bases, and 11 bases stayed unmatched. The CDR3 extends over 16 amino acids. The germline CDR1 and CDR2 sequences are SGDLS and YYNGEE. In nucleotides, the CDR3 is TGTGCCAGCAGCCCCCCCGGCGGGAGGGCCGTAGATACGCAGTATTTT. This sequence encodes CASSPPGGRAVDTQYF. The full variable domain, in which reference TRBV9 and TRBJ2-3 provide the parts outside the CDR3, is DSGVTQTPKHLITATGQRVTLRCSPRSGDLSVYWYQQSLDQGLQFLIQYYNGEERAKGNILERFSAQQFPDLHSELNLSSLELGDSALYFCASSPPGGRAVDTQYFGPGTRLTVL.

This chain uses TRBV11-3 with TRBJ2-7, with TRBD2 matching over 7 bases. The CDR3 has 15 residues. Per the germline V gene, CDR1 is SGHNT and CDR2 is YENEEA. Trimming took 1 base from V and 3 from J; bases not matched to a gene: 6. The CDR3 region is CASSLGAGAVYEQYF. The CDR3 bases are TGTGCCAGCAGCTTAGGTGCGGGAGCGGTCTACGAGCAGTACTTC.

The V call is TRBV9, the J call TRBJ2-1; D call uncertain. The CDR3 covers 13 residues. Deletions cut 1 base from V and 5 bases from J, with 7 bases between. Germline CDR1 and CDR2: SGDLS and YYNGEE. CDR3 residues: CASSVTSNNEQFF. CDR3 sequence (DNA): TGTGCCAGCAGCGTAACTTCTAACAATGAGCAGTTCTTC.

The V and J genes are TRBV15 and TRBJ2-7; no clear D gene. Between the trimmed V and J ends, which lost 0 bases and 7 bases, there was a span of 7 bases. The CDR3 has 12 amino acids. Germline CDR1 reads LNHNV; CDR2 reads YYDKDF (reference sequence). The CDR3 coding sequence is TGTGCCACCAGCAGAGATCCCTTAGAGCAGTACTTC. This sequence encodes CATSRDPLEQYF.

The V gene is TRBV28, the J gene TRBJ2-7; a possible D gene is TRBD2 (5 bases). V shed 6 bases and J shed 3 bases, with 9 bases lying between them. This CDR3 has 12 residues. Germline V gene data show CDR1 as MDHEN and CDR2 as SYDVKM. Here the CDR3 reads CASRTRGYEQYF. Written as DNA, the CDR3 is TGTGCCAGCAGAACCCGGGGCTACGAGCAGTACTTC.

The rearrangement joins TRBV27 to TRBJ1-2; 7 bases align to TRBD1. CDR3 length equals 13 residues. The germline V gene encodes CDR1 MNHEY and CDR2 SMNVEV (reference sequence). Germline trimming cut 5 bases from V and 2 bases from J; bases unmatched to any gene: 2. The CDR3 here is CASSVQGNYGYTF. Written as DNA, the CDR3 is TGTGCCAGCAGTGTACAGGGGAACTATGGCTACACCTTC.

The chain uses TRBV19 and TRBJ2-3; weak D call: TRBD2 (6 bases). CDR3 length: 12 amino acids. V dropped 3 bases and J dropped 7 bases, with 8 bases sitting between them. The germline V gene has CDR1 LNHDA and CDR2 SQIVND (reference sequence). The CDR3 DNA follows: TGTGCCAGTAGTATCGCGGGGAATACGCAGTATTTT. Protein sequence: CASSIAGNTQYF.

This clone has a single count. Written as DNA, the CDR3 is TGTGCCAGCCTCAGGATGAATGAGCAGTTCTTC. Its protein product is CASLRMNEQFF. This sequence joins TRBV6-6 and TRBJ2-1, with no clear D. The V gene lost 8 bases and the J gene lost 7 bases, with 9 bases spanning the gap. Looked up from germline, CDR1 is MNHNY and CDR2 is SVGAGI (reference sequence). The CDR3 is 11 residues long.

CDR3 amino acids: CASSLIQGTQGPHSNQPQHF. As DNA, the CDR3 is TGTGCCAGCAGTTTAATCCAGGGGACCCAAGGCCCCCATAGCAATCAGCCCCAGCATTTT. The V and J genes are TRBV5-8 and TRBJ1-5, with D tentatively TRBD1 (6 bases). Germline V gives CDR1 SGHTS, CDR2 YDEGEE. The CDR3 extends over 20 amino acids. Trimming left V 5 bases short and J 0 bases short, with 27 bases between.

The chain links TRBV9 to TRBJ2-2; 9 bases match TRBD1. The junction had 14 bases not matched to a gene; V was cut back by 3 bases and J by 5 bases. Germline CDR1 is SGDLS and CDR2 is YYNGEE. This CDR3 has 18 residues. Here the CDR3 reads CASSAHTRTGGGTGELFF. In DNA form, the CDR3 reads TGTGCCAGCAGCGCTCACACCCGAACAGGGGGCGGTACCGGGGAGCTGTTTTTT.

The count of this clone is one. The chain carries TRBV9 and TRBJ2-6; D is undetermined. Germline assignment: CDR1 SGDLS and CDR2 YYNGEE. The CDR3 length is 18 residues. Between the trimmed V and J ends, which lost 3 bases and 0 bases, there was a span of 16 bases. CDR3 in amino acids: CASSANQKQSSGANVLTF. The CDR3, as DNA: TGTGCCAGCAGCGCCAACCAAAAACAAAGCTCTGGGGCCAACGTCCTGACTTTC. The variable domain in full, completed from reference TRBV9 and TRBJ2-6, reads DSGVTQTPKHLITATGQRVTLRCSPRSGDLSVYWYQQSLDQGLQFLIQYYNGEERAKGNILERFSAQQFPDLHSELNLSSLELGDSALYFCASSANQKQSSGANVLTFGAGSRLTVL.

The CDR3 region has the DNA TGCGCCAGCAGCAGGCGGGGGGCCCTAGTCACCGGGGAGCTGTTTTTT. Translated, it gives CASSRRGALVTGELFF. This chain joins TRBV5-1 and TRBJ2-2; 8 bases fit TRBD2. The CDR3 has 16 residues. Germline CDR1 reads SGHRS; CDR2 reads YFSETQ. The J segment lost 4 bases and the V segment lost 4 bases, leaving 9 bases of the junction unmatched.

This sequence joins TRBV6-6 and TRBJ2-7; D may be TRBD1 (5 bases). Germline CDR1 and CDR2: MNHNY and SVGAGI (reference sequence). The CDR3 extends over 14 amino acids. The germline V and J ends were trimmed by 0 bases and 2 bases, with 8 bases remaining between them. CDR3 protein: CASSYSAGTYEQYF. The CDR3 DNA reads TGTGCCAGCAGTTACTCCGCAGGGACCTACGAGCAGTACTTC.

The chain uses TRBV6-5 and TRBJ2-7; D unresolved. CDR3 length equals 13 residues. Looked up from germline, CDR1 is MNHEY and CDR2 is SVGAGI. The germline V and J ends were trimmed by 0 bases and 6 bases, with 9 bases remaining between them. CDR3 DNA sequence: TGTGCCAGCAGTTACTCCACAGCCCCCGAGCAGTACTTC. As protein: CASSYSTAPEQYF.

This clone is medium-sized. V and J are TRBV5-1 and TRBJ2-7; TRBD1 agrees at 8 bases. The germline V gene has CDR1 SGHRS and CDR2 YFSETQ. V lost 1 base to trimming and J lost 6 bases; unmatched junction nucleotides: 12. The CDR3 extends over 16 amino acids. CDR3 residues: CASSLWTGYTPGEQYF. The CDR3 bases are TGCGCCAGCAGCTTGTGGACAGGGTACACTCCGGGCGAGCAGTACTTC.

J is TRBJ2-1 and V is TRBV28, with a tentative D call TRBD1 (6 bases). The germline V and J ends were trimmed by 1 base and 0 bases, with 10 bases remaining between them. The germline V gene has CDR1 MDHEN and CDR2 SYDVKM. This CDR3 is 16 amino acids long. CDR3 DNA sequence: TGTGCCAGCAGTTTATCAGGGGCCCACTCCTACAATGAGCAGTTCTTC. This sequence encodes CASSLSGAHSYNEQFF.

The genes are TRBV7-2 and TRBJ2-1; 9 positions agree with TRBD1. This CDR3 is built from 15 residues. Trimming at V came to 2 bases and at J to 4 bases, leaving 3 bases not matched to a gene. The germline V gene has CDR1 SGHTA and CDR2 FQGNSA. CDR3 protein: CASSLTGTGYNEQFF. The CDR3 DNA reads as TGTGCCAGCAGCTTAACCGGGACAGGGTACAATGAGCAGTTCTTC.

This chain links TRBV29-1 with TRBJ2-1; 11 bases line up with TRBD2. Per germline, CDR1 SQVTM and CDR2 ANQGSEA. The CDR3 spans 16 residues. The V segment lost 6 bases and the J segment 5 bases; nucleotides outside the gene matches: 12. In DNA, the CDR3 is TGCAGCGTCCCCCTCCAGGCTAGCGGGAGGCACAATGAGCAGTTCTTC. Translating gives CSVPLQASGRHNEQFF.

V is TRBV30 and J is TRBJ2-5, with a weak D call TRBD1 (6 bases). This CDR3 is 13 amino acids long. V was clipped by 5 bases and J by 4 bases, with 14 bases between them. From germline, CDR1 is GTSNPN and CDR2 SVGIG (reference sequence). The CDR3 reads CAWARTVRETQYF. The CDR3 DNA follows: TGTGCCTGGGCTAGGACAGTGAGAGAGACCCAGTACTTC.

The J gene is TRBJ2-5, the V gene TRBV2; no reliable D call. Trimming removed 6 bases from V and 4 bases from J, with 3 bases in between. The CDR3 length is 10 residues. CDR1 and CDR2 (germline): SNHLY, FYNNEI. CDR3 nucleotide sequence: TGTGCCAGCAGGGCAGAGACCCAGTACTTC. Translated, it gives CASRAETQYF.

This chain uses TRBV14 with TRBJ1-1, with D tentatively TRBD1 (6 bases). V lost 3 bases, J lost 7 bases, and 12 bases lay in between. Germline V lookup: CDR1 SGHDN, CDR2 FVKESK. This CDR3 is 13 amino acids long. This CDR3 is CASSHRGTGEAFF. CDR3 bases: TGTGCCAGCAGCCACAGGGGCACAGGTGAAGCTTTCTTT.

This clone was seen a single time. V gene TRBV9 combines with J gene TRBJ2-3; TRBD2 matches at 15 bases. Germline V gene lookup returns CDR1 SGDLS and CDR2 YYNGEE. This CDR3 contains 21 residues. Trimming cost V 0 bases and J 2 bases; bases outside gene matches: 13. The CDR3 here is CASSVESAGLAGGGATDTQYF. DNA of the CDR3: TGTGCCAGCAGCGTAGAGAGTGCGGGACTAGCGGGAGGTGGGGCCACAGATACGCAGTATTTT.

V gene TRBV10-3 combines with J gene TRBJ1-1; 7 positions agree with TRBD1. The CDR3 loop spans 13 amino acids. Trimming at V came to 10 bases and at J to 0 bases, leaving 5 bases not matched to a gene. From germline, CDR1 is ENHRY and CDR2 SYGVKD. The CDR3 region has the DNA TGTGCCACCGTGACAGGGTTGAACACTGAAGCTTTCTTT. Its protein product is CATVTGLNTEAFF.

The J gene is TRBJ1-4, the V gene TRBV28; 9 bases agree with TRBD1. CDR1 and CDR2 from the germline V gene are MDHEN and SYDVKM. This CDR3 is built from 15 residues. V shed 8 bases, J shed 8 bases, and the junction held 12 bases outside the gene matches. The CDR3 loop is CASSIPGQGGEKLFF. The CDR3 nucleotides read TGTGCCAGCTCGATACCGGGACAGGGAGGGGAAAAACTGTTTTTT.

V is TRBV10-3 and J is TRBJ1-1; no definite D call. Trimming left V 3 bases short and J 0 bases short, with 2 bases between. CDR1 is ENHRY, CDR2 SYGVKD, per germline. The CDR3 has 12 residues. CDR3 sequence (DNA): TGTGCCATCAGTGACTTGAACACTGAAGCTTTCTTT. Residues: CAISDLNTEAFF.

The CDR3 reads CASSNRQARYNEQFF. As DNA, the CDR3 is TGTGCCAGTAGTAATCGACAGGCACGCTACAATGAGCAGTTCTTC. This chain uses TRBV19 with TRBJ2-1; tentatively, D is TRBD1 (6 bases). With 4 bases removed from V and 3 bases from J, the gap between germline ends came to 13 bases. From germline, CDR1 is LNHDA and CDR2 SQIVND (reference sequence). The CDR3 runs 15 residues.